This entry is about one TCR beta chain. Its matching antigen is unknown. This record comes from a study of T cell responses to AZD1222 COVID-19 vaccine. Study at large: Investigators merged groups given second doses at roughly 4 or roughly 12 weeks. Overall study results and limits: Two AZD1222 doses significantly raised spike-specific TCR breadth and depth over controls. Clonal diversity may have been underestimated in mostly white British donors. Only a handful of AZD1222 recipients, several in all, had baseline seropositivity.

Some clones are missing from TCRdb's copy, which holds only in-frame ones; the method was immunoSEQ multiplex PCR. The repertoire holds around 100,000 clones, with 88% as singletons. Germline CDR1 and CDR2: SGHTA and FQGNSA. V lost 5 bases to trimming and J lost 4 bases, with 8 bases between them. The CDR3 runs to 12 residues. The source is an adult in good health. The source material was peripheral blood, sampled on day 0 of AZD1222 vaccination. This chain links TRBV7-2 with TRBJ1-1; D is unclear. CDR3: CASSQRVTEAFF. CDR3 coding DNA: TGTGCCAGCAGCCAACGGGTCACTGAAGCTTTCTTT.